Only a few counts were recorded for the clone carrying this TCR beta chain. CDR3 length: 15 residues. Between the trimmed V and J ends, which lost 8 bases and 1 base, there was a span of 16 bases. Germline V gene lookup returns CDR1 MNHGY and CDR2 SAAAGT. This entry is derived from a study of T-cell memory formation after mild COVID-19. Each CDR3 protein is one row after TCRdb ran MiXCR on the 5' RACE reads. The sample has a few hundred thousand distinct CDR3 sequences; more than 8% are singletons. Source material: PBMCs or a T cell subset sorted from them (not recorded which). The TCR was taken from a man aged 18 to 30 who had mild COVID-19 (a few samples of this study predate the infection). Cell type and time point are not known. The chain recombines TRBV6-8 with TRBJ2-3; D is possibly TRBD2 (6 bases). This CDR3 is CASGKTRARTDTQYF. CDR3 DNA: TGTGCCAGCGGGAAGACTAGGGCGCGCACAGATACGCAGTATTTT.